This T cell receptor (beta chain) was captured in a study of blood T cell repertoires in COVID-19. CDR1 is GTSNPN, CDR2 SVGIG, per germline (reference sequence). Trimming removed 2 bases at V and 7 bases at J, with 8 bases between. The CDR3 is 11 amino acids. The method was immunoSEQ multiplex PCR; TCRdb's version includes in-frame clones alone and lacks a portion of them. The sample holds some 160,000 clones, more than 65% seen once. The sample holds a few counts of this clone. The TCR was taken from a woman older than 75 with acute or convalescent COVID-19. The sample comprised peripheral blood. This chain connects TRBV30 to TRBJ1-2; D uncertain. Here the CDR3 reads CAWSITGGYTF. The CDR3, as DNA: TGTGCCTGGAGTATCACGGGTGGCTACACCTTC.